Listed here are 18 T cell receptor beta chains from one sample, sequenced in a study of T cell changes during pregnancy in multiple sclerosis. Here immunoSEQ multiplex PCR was the method, and the copy in TCRdb shows in-frame clones only, minus some. The sample has roughly 120,000 clones, approximately 90% seen once. This specimen consisted of peripheral blood, obtained in the third trimester of pregnancy. Receptor source: a female donor with multiple sclerosis, enrolled in a pregnancy study.

The chain joins TRBV27 to TRBJ1-1, with D maybe TRBD1 (5 bases). Deletions cut 5 bases from V and 8 bases from J, with 18 bases between. The CDR3 contains 14 residues. Germline assignment: CDR1 MNHEY and CDR2 SMNVEV (reference sequence). CDR3 in DNA: TGTGCCAGCAGTCCCGACAGCAGATCATTGGAAGCTTTCTTT. This gives the protein CASSPDSRSLEAFF.

The chain joins TRBV5-1 to TRBJ1-4; D not resolved. From germline, CDR1 is SGHRS and CDR2 YFSETQ. V was cut by 3 bases and J by 5 bases, with 11 bases left in between. The CDR3 is 14 amino acids. The CDR3 nucleotides read TGCGCCAGCAGCTCCCTAGAAGGCAATGAAAAACTGTTTTTT. This encodes CASSSLEGNEKLFF.

In nucleotides, the CDR3 is TGTGCCAGCAGCTTCGGACAGGGTGTCGCTTTCTTT. Residues: CASSFGQGVAFF. V gene TRBV7-9 combines with J gene TRBJ1-1; 8 positions agree with TRBD1. Germline V gene lookup returns CDR1 SEHNR and CDR2 FQNEAQ (reference sequence). The CDR3 extends over 12 amino acids. Trimming cost V 3 bases and J 11 bases; bases outside gene matches: 5.

This chain joins TRBV19 and TRBJ2-7; TRBD1 aligns across 10 bases. The CDR3 is 15 amino acids. Germline values: CDR1 LNHDA, CDR2 SQIVND (reference sequence). The trim removed 4 bases at V and 3 bases at J, leaving 6 bases unmatched. CDR3 in amino acids: CASSKLGQGIYEQYF. As DNA, the CDR3 is TGTGCCAGTAGTAAGTTGGGACAGGGGATCTACGAGCAGTACTTC. Combining the CDR3 with reference TRBV19 and TRBJ2-7 gives the whole variable domain DGGITQSPKYLFRKEGQNVTLSCEQNLNHDAMYWYRQDPGQGLRLIYYSQIVNDFQKGDIAEGYSVSREKKESFPLTVTSAQKNPTAFYLCASSKLGQGIYEQYFGPGTRLTVT.

The chain is built from TRBV6-6 and TRBJ1-1; no reliable D call. Per germline, CDR1 MNHNY and CDR2 SVGAGI (reference sequence). The V end lost 10 bases, the J end lost 5 bases, and 14 bases lay between the germline ends. The CDR3 is 12 amino acids. This CDR3 reads CATGEAGTEAFF. The DNA for the CDR3 is TGTGCCACCGGGGAGGCGGGAACTGAAGCTTTCTTT.

V is TRBV19 and J is TRBJ1-5, with TRBD1 matching 11 bases. J gave up 7 bases and V 5 bases, and 10 bases lay outside the gene matches. The CDR3 extends over 16 amino acids. Germline values: CDR1 LNHDA, CDR2 SQIVND (reference sequence). This CDR3 is CASSLRTGGAGQPQHF. CDR3 in DNA: TGTGCCAGTAGTCTCCGGACAGGGGGCGCGGGACAGCCCCAGCATTTT.

J is TRBJ1-1 and V is TRBV27; TRBD1 is a possible D gene (5 bases). The germline V gene has CDR1 MNHEY and CDR2 SMNVEV (reference sequence). V was pared by 6 bases and J by 2 bases, with 13 bases between. The CDR3 totals 14 residues. The CDR3 DNA sequence: TGTGCCAGCAGCTTGACAGTCCCTAACACTGAAGCTTTCTTT. Amino acid sequence: CASSLTVPNTEAFF.

The chain carries TRBV6-1 and TRBJ1-3, with TRBD1 matching over 11 bases. The CDR3 spans 16 residues. With V trimmed by 4 bases and J by 4 bases, 6 bases remained unmatched. Germline CDR1 MNHNS, CDR2 SASEGT. The CDR3: CASSALGQGAGNTIYF. The CDR3 nucleotides read TGTGCCAGCAGTGCCTTAGGACAGGGGGCGGGAAACACCATATATTTT.

The CDR3 coding sequence is TGTGCCAGCAGCGTAGAGGTGTGGGGGGCTGGAAACACCATATATTTT. Its translation is CASSVEVWGAGNTIYF. The V and J genes are TRBV9 and TRBJ1-3; D may be TRBD1 (5 bases). V was shortened by 0 bases and J by 2 bases, with 12 bases between the two germline ends. The germline gives CDR1 SGDLS, CDR2 YYNGEE. The CDR3 covers 16 residues.

The V call is TRBV30, the J call TRBJ1-2; D might be TRBD1 (6 bases). The V gene lost 2 bases and the J gene lost 3 bases, with 16 bases spanning the gap. CDR1 and CDR2 (germline): GTSNPN, SVGIG (reference sequence). The CDR3 length is 15 residues. CDR3 region: CAWSWGGQTYYGYTF. CDR3 in DNA: TGTGCCTGGAGTTGGGGCGGACAGACGTACTATGGCTACACCTTC.

The rearrangement uses TRBV11-2 and TRBJ2-7; 11 positions match TRBD2. The length of the CDR3 is 16 residues. J gave up 7 bases and V 0 bases, and 8 bases lay outside the gene matches. Germline assignment: CDR1 SGHAT and CDR2 FQNNGV. The CDR3, as DNA: TGTGCCAGCAGCTTAGATCGTACTAGCGGGGGTTTGGAGCAGTACTTC. Amino acids: CASSLDRTSGGLEQYF.

The CDR3 loop is CASRTGTGNNEQFF. The CDR3 nucleotides are TGTGCCAGCAGGACGGGGACAGGAAACAATGAGCAGTTCTTC. The V and J genes are TRBV6-5 and TRBJ2-1, with 8 nucleotides matching TRBD1. Germline V gene data show CDR1 as MNHEY and CDR2 as SVGAGI. There are 14 residues in the CDR3. J gave up 5 bases and V 6 bases, and 6 bases lay outside the gene matches.

The chain combines TRBV6-4 with TRBJ1-1, with a possible D match to TRBD1 (5 bases). The CDR3 spans 15 residues. CDR1 is MRHNA and CDR2 is SNTAGT in the germline V gene. The V end was cut by 4 bases, the J end by 2 bases, with 14 bases between. The CDR3, as DNA: TGTGCCAGCAGTGCACCGGGACTACTAAACACTGAAGCTTTCTTT. As protein: CASSAPGLLNTEAFF.

In its sample, this clone was seen once. The V and J genes are TRBV5-1 and TRBJ2-7; 10 bases are shared with TRBD1. Germline V lookup: CDR1 SGHRS, CDR2 YFSETQ. CDR3 length: 16 amino acids. V was clipped by 7 bases and J by 0 bases; unmatched bases: 10. CDR3 in amino acids: CASARPGQGFSYEQYF. The DNA of the CDR3 is TGCGCCAGCGCGAGACCGGGACAGGGGTTCTCCTACGAGCAGTACTTC. The full variable domain, its missing parts supplied by reference TRBV5-1 and TRBJ2-7, is KAGVTQTPRYLIKTRGQQVTLSCSPISGHRSVSWYQQTPGQGLQFLFEYFSETQRNKGNFPGRFSGRQFSNSRSEMNVSTLELGDSALYLCASARPGQGFSYEQYFGPGTRLTVT.

This chain joins TRBV5-1 and TRBJ1-1; D might be TRBD1 (6 bases). CDR1 is SGHRS and CDR2 is YFSETQ in the germline V gene. V lost 4 bases and J 1 base, leaving 11 bases between the germline ends. The CDR3 spans 14 residues. The CDR3 DNA reads as TGCGCCAGCAGCAAAGGGACACGGAACACTGAAGCTTTCTTT. Translation: CASSKGTRNTEAFF.

This clone was picked up a small number of times. The chain is built from TRBV19 and TRBJ2-3; 7 nucleotides line up with TRBD1. V was clipped by 3 bases and J by 1 base; unmatched bases: 7. CDR3 length equals 16 residues. Germline V gives CDR1 LNHDA, CDR2 SQIVND (reference sequence). In DNA form, the CDR3 reads TGTGCCAGTAGTATCGTCGAAACAGGGGGCACAGATACGCAGTATTTT. Translation gives CASSIVETGGTDTQYF.

The chain is built from TRBV19 and TRBJ2-7; D is perhaps TRBD2 (5 bases). The germline gives CDR1 LNHDA, CDR2 SQIVND (reference sequence). V lost 6 bases and J 5 bases, leaving 14 bases between the germline ends. CDR3 length equals 13 residues. The CDR3 here is CASSPSEGNEQYF. The CDR3, as DNA: TGTGCCAGTAGCCCGAGTGAGGGAAACGAGCAGTACTTC.

This sequence joins TRBV20-1 and TRBJ1-2; weak D call: TRBD1 (5 bases). From germline, CDR1 is DFQATT and CDR2 SNEGSKA (reference sequence). The CDR3 is made up of 11 amino acids. The CDR3 is CRSGGVSGYTF. In nucleotides, the CDR3 is TGCAGATCCGGAGGGGTCTCTGGCTACACCTTC.